The 10 T cell receptor beta chains below all came from one sample that was sequenced in a study of blood T cell repertoires in COVID-19. Libraries were prepared by immunoSEQ multiplex PCR; TCRdb keeps only in-frame clonotypes and omits some of them. Of tens of thousands of clones in the sample, approximately 85% were seen once. Specimen: peripheral blood. Receptors originate from a man of 80 years or more with acute or convalescent COVID-19.

The chain combines TRBV28 with TRBJ1-4, with 8 bases matching TRBD1. The CDR3 runs 14 residues. The junction had 1 base not matched to a gene; V was cut back by 2 bases and J by 5 bases. Germline CDR1 and CDR2: MDHEN and SYDVKM. The DNA of the CDR3 is TGTGCCAGCAGTTTAGGGACAGGCAATGAAAAACTGTTTTTT. This encodes CASSLGTGNEKLFF.

This chain connects TRBV3-1 (or the pseudogene TRBV3-2) to TRBJ2-7, with D hard to call. The length of the CDR3 is 15 residues. With 4 bases removed from V and 0 bases from J, the gap between germline ends came to 13 bases. Germline assignment: CDR1 LGHDT and CDR2 YNNKEL (reference sequence). Here the CDR3 DNA reads TGTGCCAGCAGCCTCTCGCTTCTTAGCTCCTACGAGCAGTACTTC. Protein sequence: CASSLSLLSSYEQYF.

The rearrangement links TRBV11-2 to TRBJ2-1; tentatively, D is TRBD2 (5 bases). The V and J ends lost 1 base and 6 bases respectively, with 10 bases between them. The CDR3 spans 14 residues. Per germline, CDR1 SGHAT and CDR2 FQNNGV. The CDR3 reads CASSLAWTSNEQFF. CDR3 nucleotide sequence: TGTGCCAGCAGCTTAGCTTGGACTTCCAATGAGCAGTTCTTC.

The V gene is TRBV24-1, the J gene TRBJ2-1; 10 bases agree with TRBD1. The germline V gene encodes CDR1 KGHDR and CDR2 SFDVKD. Trimming at V came to 1 base and at J to 8 bases, leaving 4 bases not matched to a gene. This CDR3 has 15 residues. DNA for the CDR3: TGTGCCACCAGTGATTTAGGACAGGGGGTATATGAGCAGTTCTTC. This gives the protein CATSDLGQGVYEQFF.

V is TRBV5-8 and J is TRBJ2-1; 8 positions agree with TRBD1. The CDR3 covers 16 residues. With V trimmed by 4 bases and J by 7 bases, 13 bases remained unmatched. From germline, CDR1 is SGHTS and CDR2 YDEGEE. The CDR3 sequence is CASSSNDRGWGNEQFF. The CDR3 DNA sequence: TGTGCCAGCAGCAGCAACGACAGGGGTTGGGGGAATGAGCAGTTCTTC. Variable domain in full (rest from reference TRBV5-8 and TRBJ2-1): EAGVTQSPTHLIKTRGQQATLRCSPISGHTSVYWYQQALGLGLQFLLWYDEGEERNRGNFPPRFSGRQFPNYSSELNVNALELEDSALYLCASSSNDRGWGNEQFFGPGTRLTVL.

This clone was found a few times. The chain is built from TRBV9 and TRBJ2-7; TRBD2 agrees at 7 bases. This CDR3 is built from 15 residues. CDR1 and CDR2 from the germline V gene are SGDLS and YYNGEE. Losses at the gene ends were 1 base for V and 5 bases for J; bases not matched to a gene: 9. CDR3 amino acids: CASSVSPGGRDEQYF. The CDR3 DNA follows: TGTGCCAGCAGCGTAAGCCCGGGAGGTCGGGACGAGCAGTACTTC.

The rearrangement joins TRBV11-3 to TRBJ2-6; D is perhaps TRBD2 (6 bases). Germline assignment: CDR1 SGHNT and CDR2 YENEEA. The length of the CDR3 is 16 residues. The V end lost 3 bases, the J end lost 0 bases, and 9 bases lay between the germline ends. CDR3 bases: TGTGCCAGCAGCTTTAGGGGAGGCTCTGGGGCCAACGTCCTGACTTTC. Its protein is CASSFRGGSGANVLTF.

This clone showed up just a few times. CDR3 amino acids: CASSQDPGTAQGEQFF. The DNA of the CDR3 is TGTGCCAGCAGCCAAGACCCCGGGACAGCACAAGGTGAGCAGTTCTTC. The V call is TRBV3-1 (or the pseudogene TRBV3-2), the J call TRBJ2-1; 7 bases fit TRBD1. From germline, CDR1 is LGHDT and CDR2 YNNKEL (reference sequence). The CDR3 length is 16 residues. The J segment lost 9 bases and the V segment lost 0 bases, leaving 11 bases of the junction unmatched.

The CDR3, as DNA: TGTGCCAGCAGTTCCGCGACCCGACAGCCGTTAAATGAAAAACTGTTTTTT. It is translated as CASSSATRQPLNEKLFF. This rearrangement joins TRBV28 to TRBJ1-4, with D tentatively TRBD1 (5 bases). V was cut by 4 bases and J by 5 bases, with 20 bases left in between. The CDR3 runs to 17 residues. The V gene's germline CDR1 is MDHEN and CDR2 SYDVKM.

This clone has just a few counts. The chain has TRBV10-3 and TRBJ2-7; 9 bases line up with TRBD2. Germline-derived CDR1 and CDR2 are ENHRY and SYGVKD. The CDR3 covers 16 residues. Germline trimming cut 3 bases from V and 5 bases from J; bases unmatched to any gene: 11. CDR3 region: CAISDDGGRAAHEQYF. The CDR3 region has the DNA TGTGCCATCAGTGACGATGGCGGGAGGGCCGCCCACGAGCAGTACTTC.